Listed here is a single T cell receptor (beta chain). This sample is drawn from a study of blood T cell repertoires in COVID-19. About the research overall: The United States, Italy and Spain provided the acute and convalescent COVID-19 samples. The cDNA or gDNA used as material had been derived from T cells, B-cell-depleted T cells, or PBMCs.

Under the authors' procedure: How many nucleated cells were present was estimated from reference gene primer amplification. Data came from immunoSEQ multiplex PCR; TCRdb stores just in-frame clones and leaves some out. That table supplies the V and J calls and clone size; D and trimming were determined from the DNA. The repertoire includes about 190,000 clones, 70% to 90% of them detected once, and approximately 5.6% sits in the top ten. With V trimmed by 2 bases and J by 0 bases, 4 bases remained unmatched. Germline V gene data show CDR1 as SGDLS and CDR2 as YYNGEE. This CDR3 is built from 15 residues.

The source is a woman aged 40-49 years who had recovered from COVID-19. The chain employs TRBV9 and TRBJ2-7; 8 bases agree with TRBD1. The source material was peripheral blood. The CDR3 DNA sequence: TGTGCCAGCAGCGTCGGACAGGGCCTCTCCTACGAGCAGTACTTC. It specifies CASSVGQGLSYEQYF. The whole variable domain, filled in from reference TRBV9 and TRBJ2-7, reads DSGVTQTPKHLITATGQRVTLRCSPRSGDLSVYWYQQSLDQGLQFLIQYYNGEERAKGNILERFSAQQFPDLHSELNLSSLELGDSALYFCASSVGQGLSYEQYFGPGTRLTVT.